The rows below give T cell receptor beta chains drawn from one sample of a study of shared clonotypes between healthy human individuals. The repertoire was sequenced with immunoSEQ multiplex PCR; TCRdb's copy has only in-frame clones and lacks some. The table has 2 million to 2.5 million clones, 90% to 95% seen once. The sequenced material came from naive CD4+ T cells sorted from blood. The source is a man between 18 and 29 years old in good health. The CDR3 runs from the conserved cysteine through the conserved F or W. Only some rows state a clone size, as once, few, many or a class for expanded clones.

size: -; length: 15; V: TRBV2; J: TRBJ2-1; CDR3: CASRPTSGVYNEQFF
size: -; length: 15; V: TRBV5-4; J: TRBJ2-7; CDR3: CASSLGTGGLYEQYF
size: -; length: 11; V: TRBV2; J: TRBJ2-1; CDR3: CASTAGTSRFF
size: -; length: 14; V: TRBV25-1; J: TRBJ2-7; CDR3: CASTPSGLAYEQYF
size: once; length: 14; V: TRBV9; J: TRBJ2-2; CDR3: CASSSGTYNGELFF
size: -; length: 13; V: TRBV5-6; J: TRBJ1-2; CDR3: CASSPGRGQGYTF
size: -; length: 14; V: TRBV28; J: TRBJ2-1; CDR3: CASSPVRGNNEQFF
size: -; length: 14; V: TRBV7-2; J: TRBJ2-7; CDR3: CASSLGAGVHEQYF
size: -; length: 12; V: TRBV11-2; J: TRBJ2-7; CDR3: CASSSSRYEQYF
size: -; length: 13; V: TRBV25-1; J: TRBJ2-5; CDR3: CASSQGVRETQYF
size: -; length: 16; V: TRBV5-6; J: TRBJ2-3; CDR3: CASSSRVGGFTDTQYF
size: -; length: 19; V: TRBV19; J: TRBJ2-2; CDR3: CASSMGSWDRGPYTGELFF
size: -; length: 15; V: TRBV10-3; J: TRBJ2-7; CDR3: CAISESASGTGEQYF
size: -; length: 15; V: TRBV5-4; J: TRBJ2-1; CDR3: CASSFSGSSYNEQFF
size: -; length: 13; V: TRBV7-2; J: TRBJ2-1; CDR3: CASSLVGVNEQFF
size: -; length: 14; V: TRBV28; J: TRBJ1-5; CDR3: CASSMGGTAQPQHF
size: -; length: 14; V: TRBV6-1; J: TRBJ2-7; CDR3: CASSATSDSHEQYF
size: -; length: 14; V: TRBV11-2; J: TRBJ1-3; CDR3: CASTIHNSGNTIYF
size: -; length: 13; V: TRBV5-1; J: TRBJ2-7; CDR3: CASSGGSSYEQYF
size: -; length: 14; V: TRBV28; J: TRBJ2-7; CDR3: CASRKGGDPYEQYF
size: -; length: 13; V: TRBV10-3; J: TRBJ1-5; CDR3: CAISGTENQPQHF
size: once; length: 16; V: TRBV2; J: TRBJ1-5; CDR3: CASSGRQADSNQPQHF
size: -; length: 13; V: TRBV5-4; J: TRBJ2-3; CDR3: CASSSWGPDTQYF
size: -; length: 12; V: TRBV29-1; J: TRBJ2-7; CDR3: CSASDRISEQYF
size: -; length: 15; V: TRBV11-2; J: TRBJ1-4; CDR3: CASSLVGVTNEKLFF
size: -; length: 14; V: TRBV29-1; J: TRBJ2-1; CDR3: CSVDPGAQYNEQFF
size: -; length: 14; V: TRBV5-1; J: TRBJ1-1; CDR3: CATQDDLAGTEAFF
size: -; length: 15; V: TRBV6-1; J: TRBJ2-5; CDR3: CASSEGPAIYETQYF
size: -; length: 14; V: TRBV7-2; J: TRBJ1-2; CDR3: CASTTEQGAGGYTF
size: once; length: 14; V: TRBV5-1; J: TRBJ2-2; CDR3: CASSSGQGAGELFF
size: -; length: 17; V: TRBV5-4; J: TRBJ2-3; CDR3: CASRDGQAAYSTDTQYF
size: -; length: 15; V: TRBV9; J: TRBJ2-5; CDR3: CASSTLTKGQETQYF
size: -; length: 13; V: TRBV29-1; J: TRBJ1-1; CDR3: CSVLGTPNTEAFF
size: -; length: 15; V: TRBV5-8; J: TRBJ1-4; CDR3: CASSLGLGADEKLFF
size: few; length: 15; V: TRBV10-3; J: TRBJ1-1; CDR3: CAISERQEGNTEAFF
size: -; length: 14; V: TRBV6-1; J: TRBJ1-1; CDR3: CASSVSSVYTEAFF
size: few; length: 14; V: TRBV21-1; J: TRBJ2-7; CDR3: CASTVREGTDEQYF
size: -; length: 15; V: TRBV19; J: TRBJ2-2; CDR3: CASSTGQVGTGELFF
size: -; length: 16; V: TRBV11-2; J: TRBJ1-3; CDR3: CASSLGGLLSGNTIYF
size: once; length: 14; V: TRBV28; J: TRBJ2-6; CDR3: CASRRMSGANVLTF
size: -; length: 14; V: TRBV30; J: TRBJ2-7; CDR3: CAWSEGQGRDEQYF
size: -; length: 18; V: TRBV2; J: TRBJ1-6; CDR3: CASSENAVHRGYNSPLHF